Listed below are T cell receptor beta chains from one sample, sequenced in a study of blood T cell repertoires in COVID-19. TCRdb's table, derived via immunoSEQ multiplex PCR, lists solely in-frame clones and lacks some. The data hold about 420,000 clones, with approximately 90% observed a single time. Sequencing was performed on peripheral blood. The origin of the receptors is a man between 18 and 35 years old with COVID-19, enrolled during active disease. Each CDR3 is given with its conserved first and last residue. Each record gives: CDR3 protein, CDR3 DNA, J gene, V gene, D gene, clone size. The D gene is left open where the match is weak. Expanded clones get a size class; other rows say once, few or many, or leave the size out.

CDR3: CASKIINTGELFF
DNA: TGTGCCAGCAAAATCATTAACACCGGGGAGCTGTTTTTT
J: TRBJ2-2
V: TRBV6-5
D: .
size: .

CDR3: CASSPGPGQEKETQYF
DNA: TGTGCCAGCAGCCCCGGACCGGGACAGGAGAAAGAGACCCAGTACTTC
J: TRBJ2-5
V: TRBV5-6
D: TRBD1
size: .

CDR3: CASSRGTPGSSYNEQFF
DNA: TGTGCCAGCAGCAGGGGGACCCCAGGAAGCTCCTACAATGAGCAGTTCTTC
J: TRBJ2-1
V: TRBV5-6
D: .
size: .

CDR3: CSVDRLDMNTEAFF
DNA: TGCAGCGTTGATAGGCTGGACATGAACACTGAAGCTTTCTTT
J: TRBJ1-1
V: TRBV29-1
D: .
size: once

CDR3: CASSLFGVRAHQPQHF
DNA: TGTGCCAGCAGTTTATTTGGGGTCAGGGCCCATCAGCCCCAGCATTTT
J: TRBJ1-5
V: TRBV27
D: .
size: .

CDR3: CATTLGGDDEKLFF
DNA: TGTGCCACCACCCTTGGGGGGGACGATGAAAAACTGTTTTTT
J: TRBJ1-4
V: TRBV24-1
D: .
size: .

CDR3: CASSAGTRAHTDTQYF
DNA: TGTGCCAGCAGTGCTGGGACAAGGGCGCACACAGATACGCAGTATTTT
J: TRBJ2-3
V: TRBV2
D: .
size: .

CDR3: CASSSGTFYGYTF
DNA: TGTGCCAGCAGTTCCGGGACTTTCTATGGCTACACCTTC
J: TRBJ1-2
V: TRBV12-3/TRBV12-4
D: .
size: .

CDR3: CASSGTPPGELFF
DNA: TGTGCCAGCAGTGGGACTCCCCCCGGGGAGCTGTTTTTT
J: TRBJ2-2
V: TRBV2
D: .
size: .

CDR3: CASRVGQGREAFF
DNA: TGTGCCAGCAGGGTGGGACAGGGCAGGGAAGCTTTCTTT
J: TRBJ1-1
V: TRBV2
D: TRBD1
size: .

CDR3: CASSPTVLGGKANEQFF
DNA: TGTGCTAGCAGCCCCACCGTGTTGGGCGGGAAGGCCAATGAGCAGTTCTTC
J: TRBJ2-1
V: TRBV7-7
D: .
size: .

CDR3: CASSPWGAGELFF
DNA: TGTGCCAGCAGTCCCTGGGGGGCCGGGGAGCTGTTTTTT
J: TRBJ2-2
V: TRBV6-6
D: .
size: .

CDR3: CASSLGPQHYNSPLHF
DNA: TGTGCCAGCAGCTTAGGTCCACAGCATTATAATTCACCCCTCCACTTT
J: TRBJ1-6
V: TRBV5-6
D: .
size: .

CDR3: CASSSRRLAGTFQETQYF
DNA: TGTGCCAGCAGCTCTCGCAGACTAGCGGGGACCTTCCAAGAGACCCAGTACTTC
J: TRBJ2-5
V: TRBV5-6
D: TRBD2
size: .

CDR3: CAIMSSGISTDTQYF
DNA: TGTGCCATCATGAGTAGCGGGATAAGTACAGATACGCAGTATTTT
J: TRBJ2-3
V: TRBV10-3
D: TRBD2
size: .